The clone carrying this T cell receptor beta chain was picked up many times. What it binds is unknown. The entry originates in a study of post-analysis software for immune sequencing data. Study in general: Patients with relapsing-remitting, secondary progressive and progressive-relapsing multiple sclerosis courses were all represented.

Whole-study results and caveats: Clustering by F measure revealed strong co-clustering among samples prepared together in one batch. Patients with multiple sclerosis recorded significantly lower normalized Chao1 diversity than controls, the study found. The five TRBV segments detected at higher frequency in patients than in controls included TRBV5-6, TRBV5-1 and TRBV20-1.

Tagging with unique molecular identifiers was a feature of the TCR beta cDNA libraries. T cells numbering roughly 1 to 10 million yielded some 520,000 cDNA molecules. TCRdb redid the calling of the PCR reads with MiXCR, one entry per CDR3 protein. Counted here are some 800,000 distinct CDR3 sequences, approximately 44% occurring once; the ten biggest clones make up 4.9%. The CDR3 spans 16 residues. Germline loops: CDR1 KGHDR, CDR2 SFDVKD. Germline trimming cut 3 bases from V and 2 bases from J; bases unmatched to any gene: 4. This clonotype was sampled from a girl between 10 and 17 years old with multiple sclerosis. Sequencing was performed on blood. The genes are TRBV24-1 and TRBJ2-5; TRBD2 agrees at 11 bases. The CDR3 spells CATSDGRLAGQETQYF. In DNA, the CDR3 is TGTGCCACCAGTGATGGGCGACTAGCGGGACAAGAGACCCAGTACTTC.